This T cell receptor beta chain was observed in a study of T cells in Graves' hyperthyroidism and ophthalmopathy. Study-wide points: Most thyroid-expanded clonotypes above 0.001 were also found in blood.

The CDR3 length is 15 residues. Germline V gene sequence: CDR1 MNHNS, CDR2 SASEGT. Thyroid ultrasound, orbital computed tomography, clinical symptoms, and serum thyroxine and TRAb underpinned diagnoses. PBMCs were collected from a roughly 10 ml volume of fresh peripheral blood. Amplified TCR beta CDR3 regions came from RNA transcripts. HTBI primers were the set used in a first-round RT-PCR of the TCR CDR3. MiXCR, applied by TCRdb to the multiplex PCR reads, yields one record per CDR3 protein. Found here are approximately 300,000 distinct CDR3 sequences, approximately 15% of them singletons; the top ten hold roughly 53%. A remark on this clonotype: Its antigen is still unknown. Mismatch with germline at one junction end may stem from a read error.

The chain has TRBV6-1 and TRBJ1-3; 7 bases are shared with TRBD1. The source of this sequence is a woman aged 55-75 years with Graves' ophthalmopathy. Source material: blood. CDR3 sequence reads: CAISEGQATGNTIYF. CDR3 coding DNA: TGTGCCATCAGTGAAGGACAGGCCACTGGAAACACCATATATTTT.